Below are 26 T cell receptor beta chains sequenced from a single sample in a study of OX40 agonist ivuxolimab in advanced cancers. The repertoire was sequenced with immunoSEQ multiplex PCR; TCRdb's copy has only in-frame clones and lacks some. The table has about 68,000 clones, about 83% seen once. The source was CD4+ or CD8+ T cells sorted from blood, collected in a trial of the OX40 agonist ivuxolimab. These receptors were obtained from an adult with an advanced solid tumor such as melanoma, head and neck, liver or kidney cancer.

This clone was detected only once. The gene calls are TRBV15 and TRBJ1-1; D call uncertain. Germline-derived CDR1 and CDR2 are LNHNV and YYDKDF (reference sequence). With 0 bases removed from V and 4 bases from J, the gap between germline ends came to 3 bases. The CDR3 is made up of 12 amino acids. The CDR3 bases are TGTGCCACCAGCAGAGAGGTCACTGAAGCTTTCTTT. Translated: CATSREVTEAFF.

The V and J genes are TRBV5-1 and TRBJ2-7, with D possibly being TRBD1 (5 bases). This CDR3 comprises 13 residues. With 0 bases removed from V and 5 bases from J, the gap between germline ends came to 9 bases. Germline lookup yields CDR1 SGHRS and CDR2 YFSETQ. For the CDR3, the DNA is TGCGCCAGCAGCTTGGGGCAGGGCAACGAGCAGTACTTC. This gives the protein CASSLGQGNEQYF.

This clone was seen only a few times. The V gene is TRBV2, the J gene TRBJ1-2; no clear D. The CDR3 has 11 residues. V lost 5 bases, J lost 8 bases, and 9 bases lay in between. The V gene's germline CDR1 is SNHLY and CDR2 FYNNEI. The DNA of the CDR3 is TGTGCCAGCAGTTTCGGGATCGGCTACACCTTC. Encoded protein: CASSFGIGYTF. Based on the CDR3 plus reference TRBV2 and TRBJ1-2, the full variable domain is EPEVTQTPSHQVTQMGQEVILRCVPISNHLYFYWYRQILGQKVEFLVSFYNNEISEKSEIFDDQFSVERPDGSNFTLKIRSTKLEDSAMYFCASSFGIGYTFGSGTRLTVV.

V usage is TRBV18 and J usage is TRBJ1-1; D is unresolved. This CDR3 is 13 amino acids long. The V gene's germline CDR1 is KGHSH and CDR2 LQKENI. Deletions cut 4 bases from V and 1 base from J, with 7 bases between. CDR3 nucleotides: TGTGCCAGCTCACAGGGCCCGAACACTGAAGCTTTCTTT. Translation: CASSQGPNTEAFF.

V gene TRBV10-3 combines with J gene TRBJ1-2; D remains ambiguous. The germline gives CDR1 ENHRY, CDR2 SYGVKD. The ends were cut back, 4 bases at V and 4 bases at J, with 13 bases in the middle. The CDR3 has 14 residues. The DNA for the CDR3 is TGTGCCATCAGTGGAGAAGCCCTGAGCTATGGCTACACCTTC. Amino acid sequence: CAISGEALSYGYTF.

The chain carries TRBV27 and TRBJ2-4; the D gene could be TRBD1 or TRBD2 (5 bases each). The CDR3 runs to 14 residues. The V gene lost 3 bases and the J gene lost 1 base, with 7 bases spanning the gap. Germline loops: CDR1 MNHEY, CDR2 SMNVEV (reference sequence). CDR3 loop: CASSFWGAKNIQYF. CDR3 in DNA: TGTGCCAGCAGTTTTTGGGGGGCCAAAAACATTCAGTACTTC.

V usage is TRBV6-6 and J usage is TRBJ2-4, with 7 bases identical to TRBD2. The CDR3 runs 16 residues. Trimming removed 4 bases from V and 2 bases from J; junction bases left unmatched: 8. The germline V gene encodes CDR1 MNHNY and CDR2 SVGAGI (reference sequence). As DNA, the CDR3 is TGTGCCAGCAGTTCCCAGCGGGGCCTGCCCAAAAACATTCAGTACTTC. Its translation: CASSSQRGLPKNIQYF.

A single count supports this clone. This chain uses TRBV7-9 with TRBJ2-1, with 9 bases fitting TRBD1. CDR1 and CDR2 from the germline V gene are SEHNR and FQNEAQ (reference sequence). V lost 4 bases, J lost 4 bases, and 5 bases stayed unmatched. The CDR3 totals 15 residues. The CDR3 region has the DNA TGTGCCAGCAGCTCAGGACAGGGGACTTACAATGAGCAGTTCTTC. Translation: CASSSGQGTYNEQFF.

This chain joins TRBV11-2 and TRBJ1-4, with unresolved D. From germline, CDR1 is SGHAT and CDR2 FQNNGV. The CDR3 is 14 residues long. Trimming cost V 2 bases and J 7 bases, with 11 bases left between them. The chain's CDR3 is CASSLKGSSEKLFF. DNA for the CDR3: TGTGCCAGCAGCTTAAAGGGCAGCTCTGAAAAACTGTTTTTT.

This chain uses TRBV6-1 with TRBJ1-2; D ambiguous. CDR3 length: 12 residues. Trimming took off 4 bases at V and 0 bases at J, with 3 bases between the two ends. The germline V gene encodes CDR1 MNHNS and CDR2 SASEGT. The CDR3 loop reads CASSVTNYGYTF. The CDR3 DNA is TGTGCCAGCAGTGTAACTAACTATGGCTACACCTTC.

This chain uses TRBV5-1 with TRBJ1-1; 7 bases align to TRBD1. Germline V gene lookup returns CDR1 SGHRS and CDR2 YFSETQ. The CDR3 has 15 residues. V lost 0 bases and J lost 2; bases outside the gene matches: 4. Here the CDR3 DNA reads TGCGCCAGCAGCTTGGCCAGGGGGAGTAACACTGAAGCTTTCTTT. Amino acid sequence: CASSLARGSNTEAFF.

The chain has TRBV18 and TRBJ2-3; no definite D call. The CDR3 is 13 residues long. The ends were cut back, 4 bases at V and 2 bases at J, with 7 bases in the middle. Per the germline V gene, CDR1 is KGHSH and CDR2 is LQKENI. The CDR3 here is CASSLANTDTQYF. The CDR3 nucleotides are TGTGCCAGCTCACTAGCCAACACAGATACGCAGTATTTT.

This sequence joins TRBV5-6 and TRBJ1-1; D is uncertain. The CDR3 covers 14 residues. Trimming pared 1 base from V and 8 bases from J, leaving 15 bases between. Per germline, CDR1 SGHDT and CDR2 YYEEEE. CDR3 loop: CASSLFLVGGEAFF. The CDR3 bases are TGTGCCAGCAGCTTGTTTCTGGTTGGAGGGGAAGCTTTCTTT.

The chain links TRBV7-2 to TRBJ2-5; 10 bases are shared with TRBD2. CDR3 length equals 15 residues. The V gene end was trimmed by 4 bases and the J gene end by 5 bases; junction bases not matched to a gene: 7. The V gene's germline CDR1 is SGHTA and CDR2 FQGNSA. CDR3 protein: CASSSPLAGMETQYF. CDR3 DNA sequence: TGTGCCAGCAGCTCCCCACTAGCGGGGATGGAGACCCAGTACTTC.

This rearrangement joins TRBV4-2 to TRBJ1-6, with D unclear. Germline CDR1 is LGHNA and CDR2 is YNFKEQ. Trimming shortened V by 1 base and J by 0 bases, and 10 bases separated the two germline ends. The CDR3 sequence is 17 residues long. DNA of the CDR3: TGTGCCAGCAGCCAAGCCACTCAGAGCTCCTATAATTCACCCCTCCACTTT. Encoded protein: CASSQATQSSYNSPLHF.

The V call is TRBV28, the J call TRBJ1-4; no firm D call. The V gene lost 3 bases and the J gene lost 0 bases, with 8 bases spanning the gap. The CDR3 is 15 residues long. Germline-derived CDR1 and CDR2 are MDHEN and SYDVKM. Here the CDR3 reads CASSFFASTNEKLFF. CDR3 bases: TGTGCCAGCAGTTTTTTTGCCTCAACTAATGAAAAACTGTTTTTT.

V usage is TRBV12-5 and J usage is TRBJ2-7, with TRBD1 matching 8 bases. V lost 1 base and J lost 4; bases outside the gene matches: 0. This CDR3 has 13 amino acids. Germline CDR1 is LGHNT and CDR2 is FRNRAP. The CDR3 is CASGLDRGYEQYF. The CDR3 bases are TGTGCTAGTGGTTTGGACAGGGGGTACGAGCAGTACTTC.

CDR3 DNA sequence: TGCGCCAGCAGAACCGGGACAGGGGGCGAAGAGCAGTACTTC. Translated: CASRTGTGGEEQYF. The gene calls are TRBV5-1 and TRBJ2-7; TRBD1 matches at 12 bases. Trimming cost V 5 bases and J 7 bases; bases outside gene matches: 7. Germline V gene sequence: CDR1 SGHRS, CDR2 YFSETQ. The CDR3 runs 14 residues.

Only one count was recorded for this clone. The chain couples TRBV14 to TRBJ2-5, with D maybe TRBD2 (5 bases). The CDR3 length is 13 residues. V lost 4 bases to trimming and J lost 1 base, with 7 bases between them. Germline CDR1 and CDR2: SGHDN and FVKESK. The CDR3 coding sequence is TGTGCCAGCAGCCGCCGGGGCCAAGAGACCCAGTACTTC. It yields the protein CASSRRGQETQYF. The entire variable domain, with the rest obtained from reference TRBV14 and TRBJ2-5, is as follows: EAGVTQFPSHSVIEKGQTVTLRCDPISGHDNLYWYRRVMGKEIKFLLHFVKESKQDESGMPNNRFLAERTGGTYSTLKVQPAELEDSGVYFCASSRRGQETQYFGPGTRLLVL.

The V call is TRBV11-2, the J call TRBJ1-6, with D possibly matching TRBD1 (5 bases). The CDR3 covers 18 residues. V was clipped by 2 bases and J by 10 bases, with 24 bases between them. Germline values: CDR1 SGHAT, CDR2 FQNNGV. This CDR3 reads CASSLRAVGGVGRSPLHF. The CDR3 region has the DNA TGTGCCAGCAGCTTAAGGGCAGTGGGAGGGGTCGGGAGGTCACCCCTCCACTTT. Complete variable domain (other parts from reference TRBV11-2 and TRBJ1-6): EAGVAQSPRYKIIEKRQSVAFWCNPISGHATLYWYQQILGQGPKLLIQFQNNGVVDDSQLPKDRFSAERLKGVDSTLKIQPAKLEDSAVYLCASSLRAVGGVGRSPLHFGNGTRLTVT.

This chain links TRBV7-2 with TRBJ2-2, with a possible D match to TRBD1 (6 bases). The CDR3 spans 14 residues. Trimming took off 1 base at V and 7 bases at J, with 10 bases between the two ends. Per the germline V gene, CDR1 is SGHTA and CDR2 is FQGNSA. CDR3 DNA: TGTGCCAGCAGCTTAGATGGGGGCATCGGGGAGCTGTTTTTT. This sequence encodes CASSLDGGIGELFF. The full variable domain, completed using reference TRBV7-2 and TRBJ2-2, is GAGVSQSPSNKVTEKGKDVELRCDPISGHTALYWYRQSLGQGLEFLIYFQGNSAPDKSGLPSDRFSAERTGGSVSTLTIQRTQQEDSAVYLCASSLDGGIGELFFGEGSRLTVL.

In this sample, this clone turned up many times. This chain connects TRBV10-1 to TRBJ2-3; maybe TRBD1 (5 bases). Germline CDR1 and CDR2: WNHNN and SYGVQD (reference sequence). The CDR3 is 15 residues long. The V and J ends lost 5 bases and 3 bases respectively, with 15 bases between them. Written as DNA, the CDR3 is TGCGCCAGCAGTTCCTCCCAGGGTGTGACAGATACGCAGTATTTT. Translation gives CASSSSQGVTDTQYF.

The rearrangement joins TRBV29-1 to TRBJ2-7; the D gene could be TRBD1 or TRBD2 (6 bases each). The V gene's germline CDR1 is SQVTM and CDR2 ANQGSEA. Trimming pared 5 bases from V and 3 bases from J, leaving 17 bases between. CDR3 length: 14 residues. DNA of the CDR3: TGCAGCGTTCGTTCCGGGGGCGGACGCTACGAGCAGTACTTC. This gives the protein CSVRSGGGRYEQYF.

V and J are TRBV18 and TRBJ2-1, with a weak D call TRBD2 (5 bases). The CDR3 runs to 13 residues. Germline V gene data show CDR1 as KGHSH and CDR2 as LQKENI. V dropped 3 bases and J dropped 7 bases, with 10 bases sitting between them. The CDR3 here is CASSPPGSNEQFF. The CDR3 nucleotides read TGTGCCAGCTCACCCCCGGGGTCGAATGAGCAGTTCTTC.

J is TRBJ1-1 and V is TRBV6-5, with D tentatively TRBD1 (6 bases). The CDR3 is 14 amino acids. Trimming cost V 6 bases and J 1 base, with 12 bases left between them. The germline CDR1 and CDR2 sequences are MNHEY and SVGAGI. CDR3 nucleotides: TGTGCCAGCAGAATTGACAGGCAGAACACTGAAGCTTTCTTT. This translates into CASRIDRQNTEAFF.

The DNA for the CDR3 is TGTGCCAGCAGCTTACAGGGGGCAACGAGCGAAAAACTGTTTTTT. Translating gives CASSLQGATSEKLFF. V gene TRBV7-9 combines with J gene TRBJ1-4; the match to TRBD1 covers 8 bases. CDR1 is SEHNR, CDR2 FQNEAQ, per germline (reference sequence). The junction had 7 bases not matched to a gene; V was cut back by 2 bases and J by 8 bases. The CDR3 is 15 amino acids.